Each of the 31 T cell receptor beta chains below was sequenced from the same sample in a study of CD8 T cells in ankylosing spondylitis. One entry per CDR3 protein results from TCRdb running MiXCR on the 5' RACE reads. This repertoire shows fewer than 250,000 distinct CDR3 sequences, roughly 32% found once; its top ten account for roughly 4%. Sequencing was carried out using blood, either unsorted or a sorted T cell fraction (not recorded which). These receptors all stem from a male donor with ankylosing spondylitis or in good health (not recorded which).

V gene TRBV12-3 or TRBV12-4 combines with J gene TRBJ2-5, with D possibly matching TRBD2 (5 bases). The CDR3 covers 13 residues. The ends were cut back, 7 bases at V and 5 bases at J, with 14 bases in the middle. The DNA for the CDR3 is TGTGCCAGCACCAAGGACTTCCTGGAGACCCAGTACTTC. Its protein is CASTKDFLETQYF.

The chain joins TRBV20-1 to TRBJ2-7; a weak D match, TRBD2 (7 bases). The CDR3 runs to 15 residues. The germline V and J ends were trimmed by 5 bases and 3 bases, with 20 bases remaining between them. Germline lookup yields CDR1 DFQATT and CDR2 SNEGSKA (reference sequence). CDR3 in DNA: TGCAGTGCTTGGCGTATTGGGGGAGGGGGCTACGAGCAGTACTTC. Translated: CSAWRIGGGGYEQYF.

V and J are TRBV11-2 and TRBJ2-1, with 8 bases aligning to TRBD2. The CDR3 consists of 15 residues. J lost 5 bases, V lost 1 base, and 4 bases had no gene match. Germline CDR1 SGHAT, CDR2 FQNNGV. The CDR3 is CASSLAALADNEQFF. DNA of the CDR3: TGTGCCAGCAGCTTAGCGGCACTAGCGGACAATGAGCAGTTCTTC.

This clonotype showed up just a few times. The CDR3 DNA reads as TGTGCCACCAGCAGGGCCCGGGCCATCGGGCAGTATTTT. It is translated as CATSRARAIGQYF. V is TRBV15 and J is TRBJ2-3, with D uncertain. The germline V gene encodes CDR1 LNHNV and CDR2 YYDKDF (reference sequence). CDR3 length: 13 amino acids. V was shortened by 3 bases and J by 11 bases, with 15 bases between the two germline ends.

This clonotype was seen a few times. The chain couples TRBV12-3 or TRBV12-4 to TRBJ2-2; the D call may be TRBD1 or TRBD2 (5 bases each). This CDR3 is 16 amino acids long. Trimming took off 5 bases at V and 0 bases at J, with 13 bases between the two ends. In nucleotides, the CDR3 is TGTGCCAGCAGTGGGACGGTCGCCCCGAACACCGGGGAGCTGTTTTTT. It encodes CASSGTVAPNTGELFF.

The rearrangement uses TRBV20-1 and TRBJ1-6; no clear D. Trimming took off 6 bases at V and 5 bases at J, with 14 bases between the two ends. CDR1 DFQATT and CDR2 SNEGSKA come from the germline V gene (reference sequence). This CDR3 is built from 14 residues. This chain's CDR3 is CSAKLYTNNSPLHF. The CDR3 DNA follows: TGCAGTGCCAAGTTGTACACAAATAATTCACCCCTCCACTTT.

The chain is built from TRBV2 and TRBJ1-1; D is uncertain. V was pared by 1 base and J by 0 bases, with 12 bases between. The CDR3 covers 16 residues. CDR1 and CDR2 (germline): SNHLY, FYNNEI. CDR3 residues: CASSEDRPPMNTEAFF. The CDR3 region has the DNA TGTGCCAGCAGTGAAGACCGACCGCCTATGAACACTGAAGCTTTCTTT.

This chain connects TRBV19 to TRBJ2-7; 11 nucleotides agree with TRBD1. The V gene end was trimmed by 4 bases and the J gene end by 1 base; junction bases not matched to a gene: 3. The germline V gene encodes CDR1 LNHDA and CDR2 SQIVND (reference sequence). The CDR3 consists of 15 residues. For the CDR3, the DNA is TGTGCCAGTAGTAACGGACAGGGGGCATCCTACGAGCAGTACTTC. Translated: CASSNGQGASYEQYF.

This clonotype was seen only a few times. The V call is TRBV10-3, the J call TRBJ1-4; the D is unclear. The CDR3 covers 14 residues. Looked up from germline, CDR1 is ENHRY and CDR2 is SYGVKD. V was pared by 2 bases and J by 8 bases, with 12 bases between. The CDR3 sequence: CAISEGGRREKLFF. The CDR3 bases are TGTGCCATCAGTGAGGGAGGGCGGAGGGAAAAACTGTTTTTT.

This clonotype was observed a few times. V usage is TRBV27 and J usage is TRBJ2-7, with 8 bases fitting TRBD1. This CDR3 is 13 amino acids long. With V trimmed by 9 bases and J by 2 bases, 6 bases remained unmatched. Germline assignment: CDR1 MNHEY and CDR2 SMNVEV (reference sequence). In DNA form, the CDR3 reads TGTGCCAGTGGACAGGGCCCCCCCTACGAGCAGTACTTC. The encoded protein is CASGQGPPYEQYF.

This clonotype came up a few times. This chain links TRBV10-3 with TRBJ2-5, with 14 bases that match TRBD2. The J segment lost 5 bases and the V segment lost 6 bases, leaving 5 bases of the junction unmatched. Germline CDR1 is ENHRY and CDR2 is SYGVKD. This CDR3 has 15 amino acids. The CDR3 coding sequence is TGTGCCATCAGGGAGACTAGCGGGGGGGCTGAGACCCAGTACTTC. This translates into CAIRETSGGAETQYF.

This sequence joins TRBV11-2 and TRBJ2-4; D is perhaps TRBD2 (6 bases). The germline V gene has CDR1 SGHAT and CDR2 FQNNGV. This CDR3 spans 18 amino acids. V lost 3 bases and J 8 bases, leaving 26 bases between the germline ends. This CDR3 is CASSFNSGLRGRMDIQYF. As DNA, the CDR3 is TGTGCCAGCAGCTTCAACTCGGGACTGAGGGGAAGGATGGACATTCAGTACTTC.

This clonotype was recorded a few times. The chain is built from TRBV29-1 and TRBJ1-1, with D perhaps matching TRBD1 (5 bases). Germline assignment: CDR1 SQVTM and CDR2 ANQGSEA. V was cut by 3 bases and J by 1 base, with 6 bases left in between. The length of the CDR3 is 12 residues. The CDR3 DNA is TGCAGCGTTGACGGACAGAACACTGAAGCTTTCTTT. This encodes CSVDGQNTEAFF.

This clonotype was observed a few times. The chain uses TRBV29-1 and TRBJ2-3; D may be TRBD1 (6 bases). CDR1 SQVTM and CDR2 ANQGSEA come from the germline V gene. The CDR3 has 11 residues. V dropped 8 bases and J dropped 8 bases, with 14 bases sitting between them. The CDR3 spells CSTQGYGTQYF. CDR3 in DNA: TGCAGCACACAGGGTTACGGTACGCAGTATTTT.

The chain uses TRBV10-3 and TRBJ2-1; tentative D call: TRBD1 (6 bases). V lost 5 bases and J 1 base, leaving 15 bases between the germline ends. The CDR3 covers 16 residues. The V gene's germline CDR1 is ENHRY and CDR2 SYGVKD. The CDR3 nucleotides read TGTGCCATCAGTCGGACCGGGACACTTTCCTACAATGAGCAGTTCTTC. Amino acid sequence: CAISRTGTLSYNEQFF.

This clonotype occurred a few times. The chain is built from TRBV6-5 and TRBJ1-6; the D is unclear. The CDR3 runs 15 residues. Germline loops: CDR1 MNHEY, CDR2 SVGAGI. Trimming cost V 0 bases and J 0 bases, with 3 bases left between them. DNA for the CDR3: TGTGCCAGCAGTTACTCGTCCTCCTATAATTCACCCCTCCACTTT. It encodes CASSYSSSYNSPLHF.

This chain joins TRBV6-5 and TRBJ2-1; D is unclear. V lost 2 bases and J lost 0, with 11 bases in between. The CDR3 runs to 16 residues. Germline V gene sequence: CDR1 MNHEY, CDR2 SVGAGI. CDR3 residues: CASSYDSRVSYNEQFF. CDR3 nucleotide sequence: TGTGCCAGCAGTTACGACTCTAGAGTCTCCTACAATGAGCAGTTCTTC.

CDR3 coding DNA: TGTGCCAGCAGGCGACAGGGGGGCGGCTACACCTTC. Protein: CASRRQGGGYTF. The J gene is TRBJ1-2, the V gene TRBV5-5, with 9 bases that match TRBD1. Germline values: CDR1 SGHKS, CDR2 YYEKEE (reference sequence). There are 12 residues in the CDR3. V dropped 5 bases and J dropped 8; count of bases not matched to a gene: 4.

This clonotype was observed a few times. The chain links TRBV6-5 to TRBJ1-2; D may be TRBD1 (6 bases). Germline loops: CDR1 MNHEY, CDR2 SVGAGI. Between the trimmed V and J ends, which lost 3 bases and 8 bases, there was a span of 13 bases. CDR3 length: 13 residues. DNA for the CDR3: TGTGCCAGCAGTTATGGGGGGCAATCCGGCTACACCTTC. Translating it yields CASSYGGQSGYTF.

The genes are TRBV6-5 and TRBJ2-3, with D perhaps TRBD1 (6 bases). V lost 0 bases and J lost 1, with 8 bases in between. The CDR3 has 15 amino acids. Germline CDR1 reads MNHEY; CDR2 reads SVGAGI. The CDR3 here is CASSYSPGGTDTQYF. Here the CDR3 DNA reads TGTGCCAGCAGTTACTCCCCAGGGGGCACAGATACGCAGTATTTT.

In its sample, this clonotype was seen a few times. V and J are TRBV28 and TRBJ1-2, with no clear D. The CDR3 is 14 residues long. Deletions cut 7 bases from V and 4 bases from J, with 16 bases between. The germline V gene has CDR1 MDHEN and CDR2 SYDVKM. The DNA of the CDR3 is TGTGCCAGCACCCTTCTAGGTGGGGTCTATGGCTACACCTTC. Its translation: CASTLLGGVYGYTF.

This sequence joins TRBV5-5 and TRBJ1-5; D ambiguous. Germline V gene sequence: CDR1 SGHKS, CDR2 YYEKEE (reference sequence). The ends were cut back, 1 base at V and 0 bases at J, with 8 bases in the middle. This CDR3 has 15 amino acids. Here the CDR3 reads CASSLNPGSNQPQHF. In DNA, the CDR3 is TGTGCCAGCAGCTTGAATCCGGGTAGCAATCAGCCCCAGCATTTT.

J is TRBJ2-1 and V is TRBV12-3 or TRBV12-4; D is uncertain. V dropped 5 bases and J dropped 2 bases, with 4 bases sitting between them. This CDR3 region has 12 residues. The CDR3 nucleotides read TGTGCCAGCAGTGAGCCCTACAATGAGCAGTTCTTC. Translated: CASSEPYNEQFF.

The chain links TRBV9 to TRBJ2-7, with TRBD1 matching 8 bases. After removal of 0 bases from V and 2 bases from J, the junction contained 1 base not matched to a gene. In germline, CDR1 is SGDLS, CDR2 YYNGEE. The CDR3 contains 14 residues. CDR3 protein: CASSVGGQAYEQYF. The CDR3 DNA is TGTGCCAGCAGCGTAGGGGGACAGGCCTACGAGCAGTACTTC.

This clonotype has only a few counts. The CDR3 reads CSAKGGVNTEAFF. For the CDR3, the DNA is TGCAGTGCTAAGGGAGGGGTTAACACTGAAGCTTTCTTT. This rearrangement joins TRBV20-1 to TRBJ1-1; D possibly corresponds to TRBD1 (5 bases). The CDR3 runs 13 residues. Per germline, CDR1 DFQATT and CDR2 SNEGSKA (reference sequence). V lost 4 bases to trimming and J lost 2 bases, with 11 bases between them.

The V and J genes are TRBV7-9 and TRBJ2-5; TRBD2 matches at 9 bases. The germline V gene has CDR1 SEHNR and CDR2 FQNEAQ (reference sequence). This CDR3 contains 16 residues. J gave up 5 bases and V 6 bases, and 13 bases lay outside the gene matches. For the CDR3, the DNA is TGTGCCAGCAGTCGCACCGGGACTAGCTGGGGGGAGACCCAGTACTTC. Its protein product is CASSRTGTSWGETQYF. Full variable domain (missing parts from reference TRBV7-9 and TRBJ2-5): DTGVSQNPRHKITKRGQNVTFRCDPISEHNRLYWYRQTLGQGPEFLTYFQNEAQLEKSRLLSDRFSAERPKGSFSTLEIQRTEQGDSAMYLCASSRTGTSWGETQYFGPGTRLLVL.

This chain uses TRBV4-1 with TRBJ1-2; D is unresolved. Trimming removed 4 bases at V and 8 bases at J, with 17 bases between. Germline assignment: CDR1 MGHRA and CDR2 YSYEKL. CDR3 length: 14 amino acids. The CDR3, as DNA: TGCGCCAGCAGCCTTCCGATCCGGGGTGTCGGCTACACCTTC. This sequence encodes CASSLPIRGVGYTF.

The chain recombines TRBV20-1 with TRBJ2-3, with 8 bases lining up with TRBD1. Germline V gene lookup returns CDR1 DFQATT and CDR2 SNEGSKA (reference sequence). V was clipped by 3 bases and J by 2 bases; unmatched bases: 1. This CDR3 spans 13 amino acids. CDR3 DNA sequence: TGCAGTGCTAGGGGACAGGCCACAGATACGCAGTATTTT. Its protein product is CSARGQATDTQYF.

This clonotype occurred a few times. The chain recombines TRBV28 with TRBJ2-7; unclear D gene. Trimming removed 2 bases from V and 7 bases from J, with 9 bases in between. CDR1 and CDR2 from the germline V gene are MDHEN and SYDVKM. The CDR3 runs to 12 residues. The CDR3 reads CASSLTRGEQYF. CDR3 nucleotide sequence: TGTGCCAGCAGTTTAACCAGAGGTGAGCAGTACTTC.

V gene TRBV5-1 combines with J gene TRBJ2-7, with D hard to call. V lost 4 bases and J 1 base, leaving 15 bases between the germline ends. Germline assignment: CDR1 SGHRS and CDR2 YFSETQ. The CDR3 runs 15 residues. The CDR3 reads CASSPDGSRSYEQYF. CDR3 nucleotides: TGCGCCAGCAGCCCCGATGGTTCCCGTTCCTACGAGCAGTACTTC.

The table lists this clonotype with a few counts. The rearrangement links TRBV20-1 to TRBJ2-3, with 7 bases aligning to TRBD1. Germline assignment: CDR1 DFQATT and CDR2 SNEGSKA (reference sequence). The CDR3 totals 16 residues. V lost 0 bases to trimming and J lost 6 bases; unmatched junction nucleotides: 12. CDR3 bases: TGCAGTGCTAGAGATCGAACAGGGGTTGTTGGTGATACGCAGTATTTT. As protein: CSARDRTGVVGDTQYF.